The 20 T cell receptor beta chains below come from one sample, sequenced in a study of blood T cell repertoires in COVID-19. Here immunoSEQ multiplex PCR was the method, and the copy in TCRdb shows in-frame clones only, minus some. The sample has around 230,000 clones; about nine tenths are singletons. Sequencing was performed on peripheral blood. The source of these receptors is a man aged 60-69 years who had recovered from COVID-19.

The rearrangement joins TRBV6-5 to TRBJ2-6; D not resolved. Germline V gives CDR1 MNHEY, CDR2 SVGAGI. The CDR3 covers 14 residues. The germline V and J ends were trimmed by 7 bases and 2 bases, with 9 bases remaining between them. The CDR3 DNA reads TGTGCCAGCACTTCCACGGCTGGGGCCAACGTCCTGACTTTC. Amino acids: CASTSTAGANVLTF.

CDR3: CASSEPIEQYF. The CDR3 DNA reads as TGTGCCAGCAGTGAACCCATCGAGCAGTACTTC. The chain has TRBV2 and TRBJ2-7; D is unclear. The CDR3 runs to 11 residues. Germline CDR1 and CDR2: SNHLY and FYNNEI. Trimming pared 2 bases from V and 6 bases from J, leaving 5 bases between.

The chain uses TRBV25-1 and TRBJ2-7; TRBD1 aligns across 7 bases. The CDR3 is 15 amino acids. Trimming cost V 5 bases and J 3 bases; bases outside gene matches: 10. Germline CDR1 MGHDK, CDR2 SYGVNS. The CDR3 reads CASSHSGTVFYEQYF. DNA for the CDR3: TGTGCCAGCAGTCACTCCGGGACAGTTTTCTACGAGCAGTACTTC.

The CDR3 DNA follows: TGCGCCAGCAGCTCACAGGGCACTGAAGCTTTCTTT. Protein sequence: CASSSQGTEAFF. The V and J genes are TRBV5-1 and TRBJ1-1; possible D gene TRBD1, 6 bases. The CDR3 length is 12 residues. V was cut by 3 bases and J by 4 bases, with 7 bases left in between. Germline V gene sequence: CDR1 SGHRS, CDR2 YFSETQ.

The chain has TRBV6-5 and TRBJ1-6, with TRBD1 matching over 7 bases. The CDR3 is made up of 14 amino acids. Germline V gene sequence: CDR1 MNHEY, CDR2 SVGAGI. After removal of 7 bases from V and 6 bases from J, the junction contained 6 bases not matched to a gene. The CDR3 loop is CASIPGQTNSPLHF. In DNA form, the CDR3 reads TGTGCCAGCATTCCGGGACAGACTAATTCACCCCTCCACTTT.

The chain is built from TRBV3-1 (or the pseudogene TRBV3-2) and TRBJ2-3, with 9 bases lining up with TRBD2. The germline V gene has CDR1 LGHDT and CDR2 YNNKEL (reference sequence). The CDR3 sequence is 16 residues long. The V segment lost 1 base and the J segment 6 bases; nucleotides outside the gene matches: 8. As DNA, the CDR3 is TGTGCCAGCAGCCAAGGTTTGCGGGGGGGGCTTGATACGCAGTATTTT. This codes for CASSQGLRGGLDTQYF.

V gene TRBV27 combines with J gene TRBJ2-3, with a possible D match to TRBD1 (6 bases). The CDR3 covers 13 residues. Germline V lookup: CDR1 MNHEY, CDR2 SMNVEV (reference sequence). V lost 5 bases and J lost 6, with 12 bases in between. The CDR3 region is CASSKDQGDTQYF. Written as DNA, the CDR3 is TGTGCCAGCAGTAAGGATCAGGGGGATACGCAGTATTTT.

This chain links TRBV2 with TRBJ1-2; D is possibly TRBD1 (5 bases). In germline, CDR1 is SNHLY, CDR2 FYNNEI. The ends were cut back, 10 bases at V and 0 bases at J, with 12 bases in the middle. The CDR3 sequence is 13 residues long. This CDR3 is CATLDTSNYGYTF. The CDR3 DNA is TGTGCCACCCTGGACACCTCTAACTATGGCTACACCTTC.

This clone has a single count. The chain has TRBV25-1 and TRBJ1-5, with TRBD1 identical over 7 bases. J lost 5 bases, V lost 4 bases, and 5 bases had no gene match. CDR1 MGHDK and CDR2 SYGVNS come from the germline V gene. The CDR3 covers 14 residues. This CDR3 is CASSAGQTYQPQHF. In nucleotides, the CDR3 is TGTGCCAGCAGTGCGGGACAGACATATCAGCCCCAGCATTTT.

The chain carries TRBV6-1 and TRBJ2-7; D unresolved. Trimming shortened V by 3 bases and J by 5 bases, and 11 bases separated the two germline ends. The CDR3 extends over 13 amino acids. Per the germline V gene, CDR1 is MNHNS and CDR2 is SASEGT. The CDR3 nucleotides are TGTGCCAGCAGTGATGGGTCCCGGGACGAGCAGTACTTC. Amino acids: CASSDGSRDEQYF.

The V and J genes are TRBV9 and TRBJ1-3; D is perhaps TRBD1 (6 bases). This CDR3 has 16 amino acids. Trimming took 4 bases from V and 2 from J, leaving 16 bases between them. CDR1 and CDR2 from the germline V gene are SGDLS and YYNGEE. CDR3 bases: TGTGCCAGCAGCACGGGACAAAGTTTAGCTGGAAACACCATATATTTT. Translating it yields CASSTGQSLAGNTIYF.

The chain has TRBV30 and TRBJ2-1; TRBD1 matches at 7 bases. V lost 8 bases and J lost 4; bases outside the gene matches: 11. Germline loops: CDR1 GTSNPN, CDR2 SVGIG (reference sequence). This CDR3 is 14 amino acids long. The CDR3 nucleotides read TGTGCCGGCAATACAGGGGTTCTATACAATGAGCAGTTCTTC. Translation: CAGNTGVLYNEQFF.

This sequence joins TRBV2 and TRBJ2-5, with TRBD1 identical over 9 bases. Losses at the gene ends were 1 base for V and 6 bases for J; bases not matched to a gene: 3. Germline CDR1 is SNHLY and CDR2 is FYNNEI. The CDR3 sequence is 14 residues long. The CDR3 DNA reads TGTGCCAGCAGTGAAGACAGGGGGCTGAAGACCCAGTACTTC. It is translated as CASSEDRGLKTQYF.

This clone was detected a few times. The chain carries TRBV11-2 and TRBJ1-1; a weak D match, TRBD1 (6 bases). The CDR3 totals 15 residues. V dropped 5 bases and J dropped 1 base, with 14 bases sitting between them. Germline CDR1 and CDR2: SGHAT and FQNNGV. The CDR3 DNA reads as TGTGCCAGCAGCCCGCCGACAGGAGAGAACACTGAAGCTTTCTTT. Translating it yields CASSPPTGENTEAFF.

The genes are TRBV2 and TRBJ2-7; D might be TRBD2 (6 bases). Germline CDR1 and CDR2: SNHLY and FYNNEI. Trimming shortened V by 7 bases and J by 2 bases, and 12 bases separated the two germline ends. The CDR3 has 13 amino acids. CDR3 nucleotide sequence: TGTGCCAGCAACCTTCGGGGGACCTACGAGCAGTACGTC. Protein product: CASNLRGTYEQYV.

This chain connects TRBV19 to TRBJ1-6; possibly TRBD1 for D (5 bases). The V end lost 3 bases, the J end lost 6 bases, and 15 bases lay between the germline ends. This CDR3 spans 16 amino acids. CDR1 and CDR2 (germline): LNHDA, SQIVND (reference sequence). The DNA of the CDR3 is TGTGCCAGTAGTATTCCGGTCTCCGGGGGTAATTCACCCCTCCACTTT. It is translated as CASSIPVSGGNSPLHF.

The CDR3 nucleotides read TGTGCCAGCAGCCAAGATCCGGAAGGGCGGGGGGGCCTTCGGACAGATACGCAGTATTTT. Protein sequence: CASSQDPEGRGGLRTDTQYF. The chain carries TRBV14 and TRBJ2-3; 9 bases are shared with TRBD2. V lost 0 bases and J lost 3; bases outside the gene matches: 16. The CDR3 is made up of 20 amino acids. CDR1 is SGHDN, CDR2 FVKESK, per germline.

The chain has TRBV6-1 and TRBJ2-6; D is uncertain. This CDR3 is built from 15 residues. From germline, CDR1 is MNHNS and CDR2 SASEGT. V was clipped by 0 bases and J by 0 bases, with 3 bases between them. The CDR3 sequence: CASSEARSGANVLTF. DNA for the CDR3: TGTGCCAGCAGTGAAGCTCGCTCTGGGGCCAACGTCCTGACTTTC.

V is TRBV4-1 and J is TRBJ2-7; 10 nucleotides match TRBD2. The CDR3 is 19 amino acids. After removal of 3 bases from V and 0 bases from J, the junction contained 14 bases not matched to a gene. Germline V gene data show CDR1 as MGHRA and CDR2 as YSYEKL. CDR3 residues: CASSHSVSAGTSVSYEQYF. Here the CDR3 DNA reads TGCGCCAGCAGCCACTCCGTTTCAGCCGGGACTAGCGTCTCCTACGAGCAGTACTTC.

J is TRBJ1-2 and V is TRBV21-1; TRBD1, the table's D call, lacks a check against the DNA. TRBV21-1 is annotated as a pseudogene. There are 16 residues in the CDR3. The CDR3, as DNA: TGTGCCAGCAGCACCGGGACAGGGAGAATGTACTATGGCTACACCTTC. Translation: CASSTGTGRMYYGYTF.